A selection of T cell receptor beta chains follows, all from one sample in a study of control samples from healthy donors and cancer patients. Assay: immunoSEQ multiplex PCR; the TCRdb copy retains only in-frame clones and omits some. The sample holds some 170,000 clones, 95% to 96% seen once. The sample taken for sequencing was blood. Source of these receptors: a woman aged 25 to 39 in good health. CDR3s include the opening cysteine and the closing phenylalanine or tryptophan. The order of the fields is CDR3 length, V gene, D gene, CDR3 protein. D genes are given only for firm matches.

>15|TRBV7-9|TRBD1
CASSQGNWGTGGYTF
>16|TRBV19|-
CASSIAVRRQNTEAFF
>13|TRBV2|TRBD1
CASRKQGASGYTF
>15|TRBV28|-
CASSFRLGKYNEQFF
>14|TRBV18|-
CASSPPEFSDTQYF
>15|TRBV3-1/TRBV3-2|-
CASSQGPGVNQPQHF
>11|TRBV28|-
CASSVQETQYF
>15|TRBV24-1|TRBD1
CATPPDRGNTGELFF
>17|TRBV19|-
CASSQFPGTLNTGELFF
>14|TRBV7-9|TRBD2
CASSSGLGDYEQYF
>16|TRBV6-1|-
CASSDRRGSRTYEQYF
>19|TRBV11-3|TRBD1
CASSSPGQGKYTVNQPQHF
>15|TRBV11-3|-
CASSAAGLHTGELFF
>12|TRBV6-5|-
CASTDGSYEQYF
>13|TRBV5-1|-
CASSLGLGDTQYF
>15|TRBV27|TRBD1
CASNPDRGRNNEQFF
>15|TRBV28|TRBD1
CASSLRTGTSGEQYF
>14|TRBV27|-
CASSLRETNEKLFF
>15|TRBV18|TRBD1
CASSHRQGSGEKLFF
>13|TRBV7-9|-
CASSYPEMGGAFF
>13|TRBV6-5|-
CASRIGRSYGYTF
>16|TRBV9|TRBD1
CASSVGTGEMNTEAFF
>13|TRBV4-2|-
CASSQVGTDTQYF
>14|TRBV27|TRBD1
CASRGTGHLAPLHF
>13|TRBV24-1|-
CATGRWGTDTQYF